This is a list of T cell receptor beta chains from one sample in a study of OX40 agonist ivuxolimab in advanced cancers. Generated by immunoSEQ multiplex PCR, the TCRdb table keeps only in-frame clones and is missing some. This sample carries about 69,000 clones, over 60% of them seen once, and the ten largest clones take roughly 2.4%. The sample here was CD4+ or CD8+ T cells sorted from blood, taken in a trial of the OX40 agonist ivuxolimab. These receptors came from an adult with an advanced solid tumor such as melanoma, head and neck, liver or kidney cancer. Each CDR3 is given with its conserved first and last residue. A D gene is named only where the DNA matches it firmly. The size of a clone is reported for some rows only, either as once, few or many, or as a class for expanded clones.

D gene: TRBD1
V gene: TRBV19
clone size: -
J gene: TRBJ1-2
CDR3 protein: CASSIRGNGYTF
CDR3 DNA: TGTGCCAGTAGTATCAGGGGGAACGGCTACACCTTC

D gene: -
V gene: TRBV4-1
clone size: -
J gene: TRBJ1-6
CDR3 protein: CASSQPPVSGRHSPLHF
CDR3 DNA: TGCGCCAGCAGCCAACCCCCCGTAAGTGGGCGGCATTCACCCCTCCACTTT

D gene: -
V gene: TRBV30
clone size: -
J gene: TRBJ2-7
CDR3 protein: CAWRGLGYEQYF
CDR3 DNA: TGTGCCTGGAGGGGGCTAGGGTACGAGCAGTACTTC

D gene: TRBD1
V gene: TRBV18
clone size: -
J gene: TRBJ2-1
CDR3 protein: CASSAATGKNEQFF
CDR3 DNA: TGTGCCAGCTCAGCGGCGACAGGGAAAAATGAGCAGTTCTTC

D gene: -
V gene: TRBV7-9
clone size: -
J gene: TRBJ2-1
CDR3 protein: CASSLEAGVAQFF
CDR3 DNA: TGTGCCAGCAGCTTAGAGGCAGGGGTTGCGCAGTTCTTC

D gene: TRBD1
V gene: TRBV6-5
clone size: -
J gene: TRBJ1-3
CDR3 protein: CASRALGTGRNTIYF
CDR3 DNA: TGTGCCAGCAGAGCACTCGGGACAGGGAGAAACACCATATATTTT

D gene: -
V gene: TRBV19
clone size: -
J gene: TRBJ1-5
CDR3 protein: CASSWQVFQPQHF
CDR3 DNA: TGTGCCAGTAGTTGGCAGGTCTTTCAGCCCCAGCATTTT

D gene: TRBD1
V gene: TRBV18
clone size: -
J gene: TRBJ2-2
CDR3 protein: CASSIGTGVETGELFF
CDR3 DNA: TGTGCCAGCTCAATCGGGACAGGGGTCGAGACCGGGGAGCTGTTTTTT

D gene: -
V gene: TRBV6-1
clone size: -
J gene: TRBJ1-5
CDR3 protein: CASNPRGINQPQHF
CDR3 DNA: TGTGCCAGCAACCCCCGGGGGATAAATCAGCCCCAGCATTTT

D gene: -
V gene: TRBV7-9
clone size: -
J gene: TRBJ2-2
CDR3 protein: CASRRATDTGELFF
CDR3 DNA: TGTGCCAGCCGGAGGGCTACCGACACCGGGGAGCTGTTTTTT

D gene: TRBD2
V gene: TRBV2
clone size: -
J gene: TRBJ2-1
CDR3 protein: CASIFGLAESYNEQFF
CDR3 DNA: TGTGCCAGCATTTTCGGACTAGCGGAGTCCTACAATGAGCAGTTCTTC

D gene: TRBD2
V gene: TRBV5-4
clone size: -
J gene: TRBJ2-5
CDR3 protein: CASSPGLAGETQYF
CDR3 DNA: TGTGCCAGCAGCCCGGGACTAGCGGGTGAGACCCAGTACTTC

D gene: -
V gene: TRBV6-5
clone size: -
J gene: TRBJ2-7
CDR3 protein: CASSLMGVYEQYF
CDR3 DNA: TGTGCCAGCAGTTTAATGGGAGTCTACGAGCAGTACTTC

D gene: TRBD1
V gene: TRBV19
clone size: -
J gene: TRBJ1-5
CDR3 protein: CASSIRTGGGQPQHF
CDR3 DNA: TGTGCCAGTAGTATTCGGACAGGAGGCGGTCAGCCCCAGCATTTT

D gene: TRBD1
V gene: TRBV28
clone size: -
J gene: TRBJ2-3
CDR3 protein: CATKWDRGRDTQYF
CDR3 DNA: TGTGCCACTAAGTGGGACAGGGGAAGGGATACGCAGTATTTT

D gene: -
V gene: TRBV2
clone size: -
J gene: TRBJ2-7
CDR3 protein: CASSEIYEQYF
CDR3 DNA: TGTGCCAGCAGTGAAATCTACGAGCAGTACTTC

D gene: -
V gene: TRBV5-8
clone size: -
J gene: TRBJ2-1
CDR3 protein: CASSLEGAYNEQFF
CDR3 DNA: TGTGCCAGCAGCTTGGAGGGAGCCTACAATGAGCAGTTCTTC

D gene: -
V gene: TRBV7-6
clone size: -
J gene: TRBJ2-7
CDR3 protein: CASSLSTGSYEQYF
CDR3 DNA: TGTGCCAGCAGCTTATCCACAGGTTCCTACGAGCAGTACTTC

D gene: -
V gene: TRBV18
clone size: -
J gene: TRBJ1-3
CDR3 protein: CASSPIEGSGNTIYF
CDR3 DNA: TGTGCCAGCTCACCAATCGAGGGGTCTGGAAACACCATATATTTT

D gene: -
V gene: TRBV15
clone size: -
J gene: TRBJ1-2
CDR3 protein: CATSREVGYGYTF
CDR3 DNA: TGTGCCACCAGCAGAGAGGTCGGCTATGGCTACACCTTC

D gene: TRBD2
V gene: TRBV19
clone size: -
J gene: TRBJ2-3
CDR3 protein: CASSRIAGPTDTQYF
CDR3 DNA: TGTGCCAGTAGTCGGATAGCGGGGCCCACAGATACGCAGTATTTT

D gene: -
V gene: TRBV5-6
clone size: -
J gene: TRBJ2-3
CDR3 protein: CATKGSYTDTQYF
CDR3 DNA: TGTGCCACCAAGGGTAGTTACACAGATACGCAGTATTTT

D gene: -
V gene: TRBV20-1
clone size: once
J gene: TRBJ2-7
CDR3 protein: CSAEDGYEQYF
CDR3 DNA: TGCAGTGCTGAGGACGGCTACGAGCAGTACTTC

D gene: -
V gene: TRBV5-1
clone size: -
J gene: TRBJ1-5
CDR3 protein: CASSLGQGQPQHF
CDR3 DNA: TGCGCCAGCAGCTTGGGCCAGGGTCAGCCCCAGCATTTT

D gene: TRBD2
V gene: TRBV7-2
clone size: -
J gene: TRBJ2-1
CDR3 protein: CASSPGTSGYNEQFF
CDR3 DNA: TGTGCCAGCAGCCCCGGGACTAGCGGTTACAATGAGCAGTTCTTC

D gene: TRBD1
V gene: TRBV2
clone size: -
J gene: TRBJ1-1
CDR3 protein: CASRQEARGANTEAFF
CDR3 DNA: TGTGCCAGCAGACAGGAAGCCAGGGGGGCGAACACTGAAGCTTTCTTT

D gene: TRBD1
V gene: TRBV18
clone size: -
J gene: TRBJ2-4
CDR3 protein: CASSQSTGSSIQYF
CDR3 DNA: TGTGCCAGCTCACAATCGACAGGGTCGAGCATTCAGTACTTC

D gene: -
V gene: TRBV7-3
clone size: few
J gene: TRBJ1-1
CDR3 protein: CASSMTPLTEAFF
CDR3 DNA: TGTGCCAGCAGCATGACCCCGCTGACTGAAGCTTTCTTT

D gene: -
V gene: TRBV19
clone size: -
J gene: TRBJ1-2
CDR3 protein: CASNRDPLNYGYTF
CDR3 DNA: TGTGCCAGTAACCGCGACCCGCTTAACTATGGCTACACCTTC

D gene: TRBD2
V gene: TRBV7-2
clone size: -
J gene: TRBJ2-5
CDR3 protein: CASSFGGVATPQETQYF
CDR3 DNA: TGTGCCAGCAGCTTTGGGGGGGTAGCGACACCACAAGAGACCCAGTACTTC

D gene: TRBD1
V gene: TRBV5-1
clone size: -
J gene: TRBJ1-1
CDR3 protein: CASSGGQGMNTEAFF
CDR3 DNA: TGCGCCAGCAGCGGCGGACAGGGGATGAACACTGAAGCTTTCTTT

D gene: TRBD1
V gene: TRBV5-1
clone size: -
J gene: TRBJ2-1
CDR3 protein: CASSNRDREGYEQFF
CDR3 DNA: TGCGCCAGCAGCAACCGGGACAGGGAAGGCTATGAGCAGTTCTTC

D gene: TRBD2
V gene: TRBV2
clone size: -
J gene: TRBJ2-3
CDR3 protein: CASSETPGLAKRSTDTQYF
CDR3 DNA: TGTGCCAGCAGTGAAACCCCGGGACTAGCGAAAAGAAGCACAGATACGCAGTATTTT

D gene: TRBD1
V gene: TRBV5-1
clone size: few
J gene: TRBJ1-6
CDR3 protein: CASSFGTENSPLHF
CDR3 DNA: TGCGCCAGCAGCTTCGGGACAGAGAATTCACCCCTCCACTTT

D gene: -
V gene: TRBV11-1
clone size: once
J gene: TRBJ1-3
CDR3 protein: CASSTSENTIYF
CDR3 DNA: TGTGCCAGCAGCACGTCTGAAAACACCATATATTTT

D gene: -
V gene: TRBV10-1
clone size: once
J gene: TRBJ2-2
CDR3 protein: CASRVDAYTGELFF
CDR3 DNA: TGCGCCAGCAGGGTAGATGCGTACACCGGGGAGCTGTTTTTT

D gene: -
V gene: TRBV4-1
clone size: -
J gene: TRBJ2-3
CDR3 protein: CASSHSPPSGSTDTQYF
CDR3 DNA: TGCGCCAGCAGCCATTCTCCTCCATCGGGCAGCACAGATACGCAGTATTTT

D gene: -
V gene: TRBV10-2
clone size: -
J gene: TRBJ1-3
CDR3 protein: CASSAGLWGGNTIYF
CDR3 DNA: TGCGCCAGCAGTGCCGGTCTTTGGGGTGGAAACACCATATATTTT

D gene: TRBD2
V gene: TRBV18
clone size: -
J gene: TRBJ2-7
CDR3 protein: CASSPGGEGPYEQYF
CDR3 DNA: TGTGCCAGCTCCCCGGGGGGGGAGGGCCCCTACGAGCAGTACTTC

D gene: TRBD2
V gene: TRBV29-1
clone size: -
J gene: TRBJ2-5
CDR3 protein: CSGEGGETQYF
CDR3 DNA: TGCAGCGGGGAGGGCGGAGAGACCCAGTACTTC

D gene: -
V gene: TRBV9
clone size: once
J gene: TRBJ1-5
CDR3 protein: CASSVEGQANNQPQHF
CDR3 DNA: TGTGCCAGCAGCGTAGAGGGTCAGGCGAACAATCAGCCCCAGCATTTT

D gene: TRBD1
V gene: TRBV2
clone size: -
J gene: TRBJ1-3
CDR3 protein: CASRGTGMGNTIYF
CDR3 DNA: TGTGCCAGCAGGGGGACAGGGATGGGAAACACCATATATTTT

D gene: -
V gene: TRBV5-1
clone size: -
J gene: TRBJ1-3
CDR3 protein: CASSLDGSGNTIYF
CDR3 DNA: TGCGCCAGCAGCTTGGATGGCTCTGGAAACACCATATATTTT

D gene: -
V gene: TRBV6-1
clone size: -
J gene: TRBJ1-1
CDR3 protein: CASSPRGLNTEAFF
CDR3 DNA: TGTGCCAGCAGCCCCAGGGGACTGAACACTGAAGCTTTCTTT

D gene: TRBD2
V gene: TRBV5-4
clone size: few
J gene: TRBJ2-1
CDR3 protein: CASSLGGTSGSLSYNEQFF
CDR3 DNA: TGTGCCAGCAGCTTGGGAGGGACTAGCGGGAGTCTATCCTACAATGAGCAGTTCTTC

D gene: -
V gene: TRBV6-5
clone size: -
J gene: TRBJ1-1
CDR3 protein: CASRPLGPSFEAFF
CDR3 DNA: TGTGCCAGCAGGCCCTTGGGTCCTTCCTTTGAAGCTTTCTTT

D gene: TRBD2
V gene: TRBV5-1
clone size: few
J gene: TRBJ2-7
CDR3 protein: CASSLAGASGTTYEQYF
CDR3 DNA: TGCGCCAGCAGCTTGGCGGGGGCTAGCGGGACTACCTACGAGCAGTACTTC

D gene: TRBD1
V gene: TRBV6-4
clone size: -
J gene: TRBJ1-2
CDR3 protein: CASSANAGGGFGYTF
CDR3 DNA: TGTGCCAGCAGCGCGAACGCGGGAGGGGGCTTTGGCTACACCTTC

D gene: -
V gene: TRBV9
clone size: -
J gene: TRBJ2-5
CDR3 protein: CASSVGGGTGSTETQYF
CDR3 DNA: TGTGCCAGCAGCGTAGGAGGGGGAACAGGGTCCACCGAGACCCAGTACTTC

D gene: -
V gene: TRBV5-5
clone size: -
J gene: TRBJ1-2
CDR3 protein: CASSHTADNYGYTF
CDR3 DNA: TGTGCCAGCAGTCATACGGCCGACAACTATGGCTACACCTTC

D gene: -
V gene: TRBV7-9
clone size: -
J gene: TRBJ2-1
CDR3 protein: CASSLGIGANEQFF
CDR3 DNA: TGTGCCAGCAGCTTAGGGATTGGGGCAAATGAGCAGTTCTTC

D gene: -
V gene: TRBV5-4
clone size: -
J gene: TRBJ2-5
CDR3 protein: CASSLRRAQETQYF
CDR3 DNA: TGTGCCAGCAGCTTGAGAAGGGCCCAAGAGACCCAGTACTTC